This TCR beta chain emerged from a study of CD8+CD57+ T cells in acquired aplastic anemia. About the research overall: DNA from sorted CD4+ and CD8+ cells averaged about 3.2 ug.

The germline V gene has CDR1 DFQATT and CDR2 SNEGSKA (reference sequence). Trimming took 6 bases from V and 3 from J, leaving 11 bases between them. The CDR3 has 12 residues. Individuals selected for sequencing had exhibited CD8+CD57+ cell expansion on flow cytometry. This clonotype was seen a few times. CDR3 and TCR beta VDJ profiling relied on genomic DNA as the template. One entry per CDR3 protein, called by TCRdb with MiXCR from the reads. Altogether some 170,000 distinct CDR3 sequences are present, 63% being singletons, with the ten largest covering under 45%. The sequenced material came from sorted CD4+, CD8+, or CD8+CD57+ T cells (not recorded which) from PBMCs. The chain uses TRBV20-1 and TRBJ1-2; D perhaps matches TRBD1 (5 bases). The sequence came from a human donor with aplastic anemia. The DNA for the CDR3 is TGCAGTGCGGTCTGGGGGGACTATGGCTACACCTTC. It specifies CSAVWGDYGYTF.